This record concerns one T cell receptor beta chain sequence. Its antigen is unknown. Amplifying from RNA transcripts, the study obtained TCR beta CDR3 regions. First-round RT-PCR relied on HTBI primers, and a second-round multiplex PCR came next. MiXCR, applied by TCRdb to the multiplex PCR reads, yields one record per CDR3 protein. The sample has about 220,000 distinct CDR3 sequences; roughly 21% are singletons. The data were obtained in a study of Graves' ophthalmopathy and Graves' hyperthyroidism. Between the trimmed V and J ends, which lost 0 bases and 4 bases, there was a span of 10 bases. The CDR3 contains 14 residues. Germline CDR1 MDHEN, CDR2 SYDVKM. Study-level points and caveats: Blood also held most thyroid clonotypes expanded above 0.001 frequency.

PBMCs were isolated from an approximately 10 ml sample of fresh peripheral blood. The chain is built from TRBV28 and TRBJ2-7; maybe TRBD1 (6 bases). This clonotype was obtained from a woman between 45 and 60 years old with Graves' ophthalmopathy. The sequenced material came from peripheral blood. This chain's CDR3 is CASSLWDRPYEQYF. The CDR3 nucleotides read TGTGCCAGCAGTTTATGGGACAGACCTTACGAGCAGTACTTC. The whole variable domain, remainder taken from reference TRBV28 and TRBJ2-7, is DVKVTQSSRYLVKRTGEKVFLECVQDMDHENMFWYRQDPGLGLRLIYFSYDVKMKEKGDIPEGYSVSREKKERFSLILESASTNQTSMYLCASSLWDRPYEQYFGPGTRLTVT.